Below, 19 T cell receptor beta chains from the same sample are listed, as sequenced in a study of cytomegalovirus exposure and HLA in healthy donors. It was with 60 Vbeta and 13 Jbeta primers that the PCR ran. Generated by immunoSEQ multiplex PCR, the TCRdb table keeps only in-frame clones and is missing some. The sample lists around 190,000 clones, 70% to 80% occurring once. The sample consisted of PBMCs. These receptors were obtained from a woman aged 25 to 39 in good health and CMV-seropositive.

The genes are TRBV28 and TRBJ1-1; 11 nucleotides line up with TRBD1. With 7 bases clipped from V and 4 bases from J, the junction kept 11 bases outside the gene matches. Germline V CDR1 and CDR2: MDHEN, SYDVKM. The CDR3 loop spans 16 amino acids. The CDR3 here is CASISPIGTGGTEAFF. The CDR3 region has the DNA TGTGCCAGCATAAGTCCGATTGGGACAGGGGGCACTGAAGCTTTCTTT.

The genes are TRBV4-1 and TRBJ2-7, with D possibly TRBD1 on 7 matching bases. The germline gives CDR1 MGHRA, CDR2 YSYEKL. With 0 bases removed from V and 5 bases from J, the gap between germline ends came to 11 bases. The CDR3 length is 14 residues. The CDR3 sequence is CASSQDPGGNEQYF. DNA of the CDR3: TGCGCCAGCAGCCAAGATCCAGGGGGGAACGAGCAGTACTTC.

The CDR3 DNA reads as TGTGCCAGCAGCCGACCGGGACAGGGTATCGACGAGCAGTACTTC. It encodes CASSRPGQGIDEQYF. This chain joins TRBV7-2 and TRBJ2-7; 9 bases are shared with TRBD1. The ends lost 5 bases at V and 5 bases at J; junction bases unmatched: 10. CDR1 is SGHTA, CDR2 FQGNSA, per germline. The CDR3 spans 15 residues.

The CDR3 is CSAGTEAFF. The DNA for the CDR3 is TGCAGTGCCGGCACTGAAGCTTTCTTT. The rearrangement uses TRBV20-1 and TRBJ1-1; D not resolved. CDR1 and CDR2 (germline): DFQATT, SNEGSKA (reference sequence). This CDR3 has 9 amino acids. V was cut by 6 bases and J by 4 bases, with 3 bases left in between.

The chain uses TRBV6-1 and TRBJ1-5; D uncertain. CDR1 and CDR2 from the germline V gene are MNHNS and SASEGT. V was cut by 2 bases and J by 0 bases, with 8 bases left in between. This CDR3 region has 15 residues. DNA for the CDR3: TGTGCCAGCAGTGAATATTCAGGTAGCAATCAGCCCCAGCATTTT. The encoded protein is CASSEYSGSNQPQHF.

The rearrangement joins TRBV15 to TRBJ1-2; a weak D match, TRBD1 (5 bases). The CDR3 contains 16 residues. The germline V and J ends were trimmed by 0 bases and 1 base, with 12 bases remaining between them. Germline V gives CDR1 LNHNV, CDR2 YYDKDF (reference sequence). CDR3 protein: CATSREQGGSNYGYTF. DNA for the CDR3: TGTGCCACCAGCAGAGAGCAGGGTGGTAGTAACTATGGCTACACCTTC.

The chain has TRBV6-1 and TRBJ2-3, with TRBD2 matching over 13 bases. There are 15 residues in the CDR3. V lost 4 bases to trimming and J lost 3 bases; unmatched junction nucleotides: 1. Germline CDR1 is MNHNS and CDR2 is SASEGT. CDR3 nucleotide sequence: TGTGCCAGCAGTGGACTAGCGGGGGGAACAGATACGCAGTATTTT. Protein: CASSGLAGGTDTQYF.

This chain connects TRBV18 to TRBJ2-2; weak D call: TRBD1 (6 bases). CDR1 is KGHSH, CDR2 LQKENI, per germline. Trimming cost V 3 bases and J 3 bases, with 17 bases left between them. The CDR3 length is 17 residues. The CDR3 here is CASSPQERGMDTGELFF. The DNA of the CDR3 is TGTGCCAGCTCACCGCAGGAGAGGGGGATGGACACCGGGGAGCTGTTTTTT.

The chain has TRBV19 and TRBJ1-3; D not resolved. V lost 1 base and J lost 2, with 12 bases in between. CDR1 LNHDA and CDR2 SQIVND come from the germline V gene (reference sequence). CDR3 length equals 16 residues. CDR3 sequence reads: CASSIATGITGNTIYF. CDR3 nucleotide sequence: TGTGCCAGTAGTATAGCGACGGGTATAACTGGAAACACCATATATTTT.

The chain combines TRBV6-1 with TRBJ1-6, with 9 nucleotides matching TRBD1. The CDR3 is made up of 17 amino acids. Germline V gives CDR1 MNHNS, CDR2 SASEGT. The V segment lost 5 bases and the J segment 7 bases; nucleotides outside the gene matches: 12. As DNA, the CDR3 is TGTGCCAGCAGTAAAGATACCGGGACAGGGTACAATTCACCCCTCCACTTT. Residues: CASSKDTGTGYNSPLHF.

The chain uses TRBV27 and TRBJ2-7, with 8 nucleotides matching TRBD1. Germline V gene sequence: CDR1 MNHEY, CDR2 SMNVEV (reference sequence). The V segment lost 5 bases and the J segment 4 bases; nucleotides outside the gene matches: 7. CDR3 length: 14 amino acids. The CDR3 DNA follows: TGTGCCAGCAGTCCGCAGGGGGCTTTGTACGAGCAGTACTTC. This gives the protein CASSPQGALYEQYF.

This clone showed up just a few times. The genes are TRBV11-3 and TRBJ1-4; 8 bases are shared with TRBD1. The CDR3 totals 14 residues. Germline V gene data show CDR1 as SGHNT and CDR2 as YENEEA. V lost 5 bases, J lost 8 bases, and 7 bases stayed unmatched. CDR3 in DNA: TGTGCCAGCAGCACGACAGGGGAGGGAGAAAAACTGTTTTTT. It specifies CASSTTGEGEKLFF.

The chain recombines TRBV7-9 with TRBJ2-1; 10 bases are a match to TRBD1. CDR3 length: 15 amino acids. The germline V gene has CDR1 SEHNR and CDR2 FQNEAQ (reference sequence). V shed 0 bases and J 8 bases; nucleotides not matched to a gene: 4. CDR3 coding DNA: TGTGCCAGCAGCTTAGCCGAGACAGGGGGCGATGAGCAGTTCTTC. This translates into CASSLAETGGDEQFF.

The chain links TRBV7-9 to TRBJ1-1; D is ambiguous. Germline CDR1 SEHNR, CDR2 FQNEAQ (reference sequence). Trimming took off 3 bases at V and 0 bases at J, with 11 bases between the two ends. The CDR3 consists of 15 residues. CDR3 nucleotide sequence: TGTGCCAGCAGCTTGCGTAAACAGATGAACACTGAAGCTTTCTTT. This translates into CASSLRKQMNTEAFF. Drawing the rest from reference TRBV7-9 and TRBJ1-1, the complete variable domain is DTGVSQNPRHKITKRGQNVTFRCDPISEHNRLYWYRQTLGQGPEFLTYFQNEAQLEKSRLLSDRFSAERPKGSFSTLEIQRTEQGDSAMYLCASSLRKQMNTEAFFGQGTRLTVV.

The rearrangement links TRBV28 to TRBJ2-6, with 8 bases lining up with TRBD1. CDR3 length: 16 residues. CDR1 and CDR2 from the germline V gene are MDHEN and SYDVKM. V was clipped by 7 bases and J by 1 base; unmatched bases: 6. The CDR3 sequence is CASTSQGESGANVLTF. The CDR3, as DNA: TGTGCCAGCACTTCACAGGGGGAGTCTGGGGCCAACGTCCTGACTTTC.

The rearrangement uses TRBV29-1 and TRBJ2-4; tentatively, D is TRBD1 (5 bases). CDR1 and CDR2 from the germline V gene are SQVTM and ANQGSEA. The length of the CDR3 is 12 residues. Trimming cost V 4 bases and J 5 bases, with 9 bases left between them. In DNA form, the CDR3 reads TGCAGCGTTGGTCAGGGTCAAAACATTCAGTACTTC. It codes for CSVGQGQNIQYF.

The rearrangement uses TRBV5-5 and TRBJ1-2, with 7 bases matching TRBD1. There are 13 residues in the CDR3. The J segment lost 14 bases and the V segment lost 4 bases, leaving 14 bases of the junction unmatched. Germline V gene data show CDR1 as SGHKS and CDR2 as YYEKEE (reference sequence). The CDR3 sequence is CASSKTGTVTETF. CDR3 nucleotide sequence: TGTGCCAGCAGCAAAACCGGGACAGTAACAGAAACCTTC. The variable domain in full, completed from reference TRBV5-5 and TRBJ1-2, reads DAGVTQSPTHLIKTRGQQVTLRCSPISGHKSVSWYQQVLGQGPQFIFQYYEKEERGRGNFPDRFSARQFPNYSSELNVNALLLGDSALYLCASSKTGTVTETFGSGTRLTVV.

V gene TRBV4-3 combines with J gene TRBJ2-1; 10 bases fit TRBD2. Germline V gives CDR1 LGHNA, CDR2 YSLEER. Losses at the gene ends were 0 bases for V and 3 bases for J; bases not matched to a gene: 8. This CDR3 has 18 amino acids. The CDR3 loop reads CASSQDWASGGYYNEQFF. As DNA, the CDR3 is TGCGCCAGCAGCCAAGATTGGGCTAGCGGGGGCTACTACAATGAGCAGTTCTTC.

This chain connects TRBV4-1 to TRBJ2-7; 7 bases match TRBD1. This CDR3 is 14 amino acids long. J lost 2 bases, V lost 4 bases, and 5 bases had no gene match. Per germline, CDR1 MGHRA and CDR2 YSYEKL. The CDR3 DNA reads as TGCGCCAGCAGCCGGCCGGGACAGACCTACGAGCAGTACTTC. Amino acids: CASSRPGQTYEQYF.